This T cell receptor (beta chain) was obtained from a study of blood T cells in healthy people across ages. Study findings and constraints: In long-lived donors, naive CD4+ cell counts and diversity exceeded those of aged donors.

The CDR3 has 14 amino acids. Trimming shortened V by 6 bases and J by 3 bases, and 14 bases separated the two germline ends. On this clonotype: The antigen remains undetermined.

The second PCR ran roughly 6 to 12 cycles with a sample-barcoded 5' primer and J-beta primers. The template-switch adaptor was a 5' adaptor with 12 random nucleotides. It tagged each cDNA molecule. TCRdb independently ran MiXCR on the 5' RACE reads; one entry per CDR3 protein. The repertoire holds roughly 1,000,000 distinct CDR3 sequences, with 20% to 25% as singletons. This sample also belongs to another study, concerning T cells of mothers and their children. As reported in that work: A few healthy Caucasian mothers, along with their six children, served as the donors. Each mother gave over 10 million TCR beta CDR3 reads; each child, approximately 3 million.

The chain joins TRBV12-3 or TRBV12-4 to TRBJ1-1; D is perhaps TRBD1 (6 bases). Material for sequencing was blood. The clonotype originates from a girl aged 2-15 years in good health. The CDR3 DNA is TGTGCCAGCAGATCTACAGGGTGGGACACTGAAGCTTTCTTT. Translating gives CASRSTGWDTEAFF.